Sequencing of this T cell receptor (beta chain) was carried out in a study of blood T cell repertoires in COVID-19. The wider study: The cDNA or gDNA used as material had been derived from T cells, B-cell-depleted T cells, or PBMCs.

Per the original data handling: The assay estimated nucleated cells by amplifying reference gene primers. Using immunoSEQ multiplex PCR, the repertoire was profiled, and TCRdb retains in-frame clones only, with some absent. The V and J calls and the clone size are those of that table, but D and trimming were determined from the DNA. There are 500,000 to 600,000 clones in the sample; around nine tenths occur only once, and under 8.5% lies in the top ten. The CDR3 runs to 14 residues. Trimming cost V 3 bases and J 5 bases, with 14 bases left between them. Germline CDR1 SGHAT, CDR2 FQNNGV. Patients at the Seattle site were enrolled during active infection and followed longitudinally.

This chain links TRBV11-2 with TRBJ2-7; no firm D call. The TCR originated in a woman between 45 and 65 years old with COVID-19, enrolled during active disease. Input material: peripheral blood. The CDR3 DNA is TGTGCCAGCAGCTTCGCCGGGTCCCCCCACGAGCAGTACTTC. Its translation: CASSFAGSPHEQYF.